The rows below give T cell receptor beta chains drawn from one sample of a study of OX40 agonist ivuxolimab in advanced cancers. The protocol was immunoSEQ multiplex PCR, while the TCRdb copy is restricted to in-frame clones and leaves out a portion. This sample has about 79,000 clones, with 90% found just once. The sample was CD4+ or CD8+ T cells sorted from blood, taken in a trial of the OX40 agonist ivuxolimab. The receptors come from an adult with an advanced solid tumor such as melanoma, head and neck, liver or kidney cancer. The CDR3 runs from the conserved cysteine through the conserved F or W. The D gene is left open where the match is weak. Clone size is given for some rows only: seen once, a few or many times, or a class if the clone is expanded.

V,D,J,size,DNA,CDR3
TRBV6-5,NA,TRBJ1-3,NA,TGTGCCAGCAGTTACCACAGACAGGATGCTGGAAACACCATATATTTT,CASSYHRQDAGNTIYF
TRBV10-1,TRBD2,TRBJ2-3,NA,TGCGCCAGCAGCACTAGCGGGACAGATACGCAGTATTTT,CASSTSGTDTQYF
TRBV29-1,TRBD1,TRBJ1-5,few,TGCAGCGTTTCCGACAGGGGCGGCCAGCCCCAGCATTTT,CSVSDRGGQPQHF
TRBV7-6,NA,TRBJ2-3,NA,TGTGCCAGCAGCGTCCAGGGAGAAGGAATAGATACGCAGTATTTT,CASSVQGEGIDTQYF
TRBV28,NA,TRBJ1-1,NA,TGTGCCAGCAGTTACAGAGATGAAGCTTTCTTT,CASSYRDEAFF
TRBV5-4,NA,TRBJ2-3,NA,TGTGCCAGCAGCACCCCTTACTGGACTGGAAACACAGATACGCAGTATTTT,CASSTPYWTGNTDTQYF
TRBV11-3,TRBD2,TRBJ2-2,NA,TGTGCCAGCAGCAAAAACGGGGGGGCCGGGGAGCTGTTTTTT,CASSKNGGAGELFF
TRBV4-1,TRBD2,TRBJ2-1,NA,TGCGCCAGCAGCCACACCGGGACTAGCGGGAACTACAATGAGCAGTTCTTC,CASSHTGTSGNYNEQFF
TRBV13,NA,TRBJ2-7,NA,TGTGCCAGCAGCAATAATAGGGGGGGCAGGACCTACGAGCAGTACTTC,CASSNNRGGRTYEQYF
TRBV6-5,NA,TRBJ1-5,NA,TGTGCCAGCAAAACGGGGAATAGCAATCAGCCCCAGCATTTT,CASKTGNSNQPQHF
TRBV2,NA,TRBJ1-2,NA,TGTGCCAGCAGTGAAGCGCTTCAGGCACTTGGCTACACCTTC,CASSEALQALGYTF
TRBV19,TRBD1,TRBJ2-2,few,TGTGCCAGTAGTATTGAGGGACAGGGTAAGAACACCGGGGAGCTGTTTTTT,CASSIEGQGKNTGELFF
TRBV9,TRBD1,TRBJ1-2,NA,TGTGCCAGCAGCCTTACAGGGGACCGCTATGGCTACACCTTC,CASSLTGDRYGYTF
TRBV19,NA,TRBJ1-2,once,TGTGCCAGTCATCAGTCGGGGGGGCCGGTAGGCTACACCTTC,CASHQSGGPVGYTF
TRBV12-5,TRBD1,TRBJ2-6,NA,TGTGCTAGTGCTCTCCCGGACAGGGGGAGGTCTGGGGCCAACGTCCTGACTTTC,CASALPDRGRSGANVLTF
TRBV5-1,NA,TRBJ2-1,NA,TGCGCCAGCAGCTTCGTAGCGTACAACGGCTTTTTGATGAGGTCCTACAATGAGCAGTTCTTC,CASSFVAYNGFLMRSYNEQFF
TRBV18,TRBD1,TRBJ1-1,NA,TGTGCCAGCTCCCAACAGGGGACGAACACTGAAGCTTTCTTT,CASSQQGTNTEAFF
TRBV30,NA,TRBJ1-2,NA,TGTGCCTGCTCTTCAGGGGACTATGGCTACACCTTC,CACSSGDYGYTF
TRBV5-4,TRBD2,TRBJ2-5,once,TGTGCCAGCAGCTTGGGTGGAGCGGGGGGGCTGGAGACCCAGTACTTC,CASSLGGAGGLETQYF
TRBV5-1,TRBD1,TRBJ1-4,NA,TGCGCCAGCAGCCCTCGGAATCCCACAGGGGTCGAAAAACTGTTTTTT,CASSPRNPTGVEKLFF
TRBV30,TRBD2,TRBJ2-2,NA,TGTGCCTGGAGTAGCGGGGGGGCCGCGGCCGGGGAGCTGTTTTTT,CAWSSGGAAAGELFF
TRBV6-6,NA,TRBJ2-4,NA,TGTGCCAGCAAGGGGGATCTTCTAGCCAAAAACATTCAGTACTTC,CASKGDLLAKNIQYF
TRBV18,NA,TRBJ1-6,NA,TGTGCCAGCTCACCCCGACTCGGAGGAGTTTTGGGGCCCCTCCACTTT,CASSPRLGGVLGPLHF
TRBV30,NA,TRBJ1-6,NA,TGTGCCTGGAGTGGGGAACAGACAAATAATTCACCCCTCCACTTT,CAWSGEQTNNSPLHF
TRBV19,TRBD1,TRBJ1-1,NA,TGTGCCAGTAGTATAGCCCCAGGGGGCCTTCACACTGAAGCTTTCTTT,CASSIAPGGLHTEAFF
TRBV7-3,NA,TRBJ1-2,NA,TGTGCCAGCAGCTTAATGCAGGGAAAGGGCTACACCTTC,CASSLMQGKGYTF
TRBV11-2,NA,TRBJ1-4,once,TGTGCCAGCAGCCGCAAAGACGGAAGATATGAAAAACTGTTTTTT,CASSRKDGRYEKLFF
TRBV7-2,NA,TRBJ1-4,NA,TGTGCCAGCAGCGAACGTTTAGAAAAACTGTTTTTT,CASSERLEKLFF
TRBV14,NA,TRBJ1-1,NA,TGTGCCAGCAGCCAAGGTGGGGGAAAAGGCACTGAAGCTTTCTTT,CASSQGGGKGTEAFF
TRBV19,NA,TRBJ1-6,NA,TGTGCCAGTACCGAAGCCGGGGGATCACCCCTCCACTTT,CASTEAGGSPLHF
TRBV28,NA,TRBJ1-3,NA,TGTGCCAGCAAGGGGGGGGTGCCTATTTTCTCTGGAAACACCATATATTTT,CASKGGVPIFSGNTIYF
TRBV7-8,TRBD2,TRBJ2-1,NA,TGTGCCAGCAGCCCCGGAATAGCGGGGGCCCCCCATGAGCAGTTCTTC,CASSPGIAGAPHEQFF
TRBV2,NA,TRBJ1-1,NA,TGTGCCAGCAGTGAACTGGGCCTCGTACGTAGGACTGAAGCTTTCTTT,CASSELGLVRRTEAFF
TRBV4-2,NA,TRBJ1-1,NA,TGTGCCAGCAGCCCCGCAGTGAACACTGAAGCTTTCTTT,CASSPAVNTEAFF
TRBV19,NA,TRBJ1-6,NA,TGTGCCAGTAGTATTTCAACGGACGGAGTACTTTCGGATTCACCCCTCCACTTT,CASSISTDGVLSDSPLHF
TRBV5-1,TRBD1,TRBJ1-6,few,TGCGCCAGCAGCCTAGGACATGGGGACAGGTCGAATTCACCCCTCCACTTT,CASSLGHGDRSNSPLHF
TRBV5-1,TRBD2,TRBJ2-1,NA,TGCGCCAGCAGCTTCGGGACTAGCGGGGAGAATGAGCAGTTCTTC,CASSFGTSGENEQFF
TRBV6-6,NA,TRBJ1-1,NA,TGTGCCAGCAGTCCGGGACCGAGGAACACTGAAGCTTTCTTT,CASSPGPRNTEAFF
TRBV9,NA,TRBJ1-1,NA,TGTGCCAGCAGCCCCTTATCAATCAGGGGTTCTGAAGCTTTCTTT,CASSPLSIRGSEAFF
TRBV18,NA,TRBJ1-2,NA,TGTGCCAGCTCACCGGGTCAGACAAACTATGGCTACACCTTC,CASSPGQTNYGYTF
TRBV29-1,NA,TRBJ1-2,NA,TGCAGCGTTGAAGAGGCCCCGGGACTGGGTGGCTACACCTTC,CSVEEAPGLGGYTF
TRBV12-2,NA,TRBJ1-4,NA,TGTGCGAGGGAGGGACAGAGTGTGAGGAAACTGTTTTTT,CAREGQSVRKLFF